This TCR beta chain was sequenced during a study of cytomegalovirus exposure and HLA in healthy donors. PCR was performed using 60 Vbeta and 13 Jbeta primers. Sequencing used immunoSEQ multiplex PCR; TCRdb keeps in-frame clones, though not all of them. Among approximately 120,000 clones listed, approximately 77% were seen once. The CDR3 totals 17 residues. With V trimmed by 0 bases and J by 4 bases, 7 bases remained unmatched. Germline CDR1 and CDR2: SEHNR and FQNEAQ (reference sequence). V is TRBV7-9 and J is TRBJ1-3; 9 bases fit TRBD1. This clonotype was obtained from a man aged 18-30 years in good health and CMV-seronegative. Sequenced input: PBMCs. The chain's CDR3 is CASSLAPQGAPGNTIYF. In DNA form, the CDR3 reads TGTGCCAGCAGCTTAGCCCCACAGGGGGCGCCAGGAAACACCATATATTTT.